This T cell receptor beta chain was sequenced for a study of Ad26.COV2.S vaccination and SARS-CoV-2 variants. On the study more broadly: Of the COV1001 trial arms, the Ad26.COV2.S arm included the donor. The authors gave Ad26.COV2.S intramuscularly, either once or twice 56 days apart.

Specified treatment: 19 received Ad26.COV2.S at low or high dose, single or two shots; about 5 received placebo; per-sample allocation not given. Each sample was drawn 63 days after the first injection (of vaccine or placebo). Trimming took 4 bases from V and 5 from J, leaving 15 bases between them. CDR1 is SGDLS, CDR2 YYNGEE, per germline. The CDR3 runs 14 residues. Method: immunoSEQ multiplex PCR; TCRdb's copy keeps in-frame clones and lacks some. The sample carries around 270,000 clones, around 88% recorded once. This specimen consisted of peripheral blood, obtained in a trial of Ad26.COV2.S vaccine versus placebo. This sequence joins TRBV9 and TRBJ2-5; the D call may be TRBD1 or TRBD2 (5 bases each). The origin of this receptor is a person aged 18-65 years who received the Ad26.COV2.S COVID-19 vaccine or a placebo. CDR3: CASSTEGSWETQYF. For the CDR3, the DNA is TGTGCCAGCAGCACAGAGGGGTCTTGGGAGACCCAGTACTTC.